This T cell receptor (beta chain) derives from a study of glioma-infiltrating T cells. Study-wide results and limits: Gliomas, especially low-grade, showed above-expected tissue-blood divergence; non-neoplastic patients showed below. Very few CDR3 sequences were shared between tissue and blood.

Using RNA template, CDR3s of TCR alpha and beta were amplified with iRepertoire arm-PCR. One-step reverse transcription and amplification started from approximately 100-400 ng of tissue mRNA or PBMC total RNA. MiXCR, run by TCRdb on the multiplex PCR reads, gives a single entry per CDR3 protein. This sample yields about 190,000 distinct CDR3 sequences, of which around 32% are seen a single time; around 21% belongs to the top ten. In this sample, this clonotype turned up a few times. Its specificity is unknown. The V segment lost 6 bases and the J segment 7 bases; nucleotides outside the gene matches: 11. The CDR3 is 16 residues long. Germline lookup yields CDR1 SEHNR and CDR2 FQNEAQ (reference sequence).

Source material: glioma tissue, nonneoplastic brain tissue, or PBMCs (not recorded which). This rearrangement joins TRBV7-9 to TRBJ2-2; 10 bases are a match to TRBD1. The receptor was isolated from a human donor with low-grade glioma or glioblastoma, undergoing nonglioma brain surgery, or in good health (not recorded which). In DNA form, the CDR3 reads TGTGCCAGCAGGTCACCGGGACAGGGGACTAGCGGGGAGCTGTTTTTT. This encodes CASRSPGQGTSGELFF.